This T cell receptor beta chain stems from a study of cytotoxic CD8 clonotypes in ibrutinib-treated CLL. This CDR3 region has 17 residues. Germline V gene lookup returns CDR1 SGHRS and CDR2 YFSETQ. J gave up 0 bases and V 4 bases, and 6 bases lay outside the gene matches. Clones were read by immunoSEQ multiplex PCR, and TCRdb kept only the in-frame ones, dropping some. This sample has about 22,000 clones, with about 81% found just once. This clone is medium-sized by share. The chain links TRBV5-1 to TRBJ1-4, with 10 bases fitting TRBD1. The receptor comes from a human donor with chronic lymphocytic leukemia. The source was PBMCs, collected before ibrutinib treatment. The CDR3 bases are TGCGCCAGCAGCCCGGGACAGGGGCTCACAACTAATGAAAAACTGTTTTTT. Translating it yields CASSPGQGLTTNEKLFF.